This is a list of T cell receptor beta chains from one sample in a study of T cell responses to AZD1222 COVID-19 vaccine. Libraries were prepared by immunoSEQ multiplex PCR; TCRdb keeps only in-frame clonotypes and omits some of them. The sample comprises fewer than 250,000 clones, around 92% of which are singletons, and 1% to 1.5% rests with the top ten. The material sequenced was peripheral blood, taken on day 0 of AZD1222 vaccination. These receptors all stem from an adult in good health. Both conserved end residues are part of each CDR3. The order of the fields is clone size, D gene, V gene, J gene, CDR3 DNA, CDR3 protein. A D gene is named only where the DNA matches it firmly. Rows may omit the clone size; those that give it use once, few, many or a size class.

few	.	TRBV19	TRBJ2-3	TGTGCCAGTGCGGGGGCTTTGGGGGGTACCGAGGCAGATACGCAGTATTTT	CASAGALGGTEADTQYF
.	TRBD2	TRBV11-1	TRBJ2-1	TGTGCCAGCAGCTTAGGGGCGGGAGCTTACAATGAGCAGTTCTTC	CASSLGAGAYNEQFF
once	.	TRBV4-1	TRBJ1-2	TGCGCCAGCAGCCAAACATTTCGGGACCCCTATGGCTACACCTTC	CASSQTFRDPYGYTF
.	.	TRBV12-3/TRBV12-4	TRBJ1-1	TGTGCCAGCAGTTTGCGGAGTTTGGCTGAAGCTTTCTTT	CASSLRSLAEAFF
once	.	TRBV7-3	TRBJ2-3	TGTGCCAGCAGCTTAGGCAGCTTTACAGATACGCAGTATTTT	CASSLGSFTDTQYF
.	.	TRBV7-8	TRBJ1-1	TGTGCCAGCAGCCCTTATGCGGGAGGGGCCTTCGACACTGAAGCTTTCTTT	CASSPYAGGAFDTEAFF
.	.	TRBV2	TRBJ1-1	TGTGCCAGCAGTGGATCGGTTTCCATGAACACTGAAGCTTTCTTT	CASSGSVSMNTEAFF
.	.	TRBV4-2	TRBJ1-1	TGTGCTAGCAGCCAAGATTTCGGGGCAGCCGAAGCTTTCTTT	CASSQDFGAAEAFF
.	.	TRBV25-1	TRBJ1-6	TGTGCCAGCAGCTTTGGGCCCGCGGAACCCCTCCACTTT	CASSFGPAEPLHF
.	.	TRBV5-6	TRBJ2-3	TGTGCCAGCACCTCCGGTGGGGGTCTCGCAGATACGCAGTATTTT	CASTSGGGLADTQYF
.	.	TRBV2	TRBJ1-6	TGTGCCAGCAGCCTGTGGCAGGATAATAATTCACCCCTCCACTTT	CASSLWQDNNSPLHF
.	TRBD1	TRBV3-1/TRBV3-2	TRBJ2-1	TGTGCCAGCAGCTTACAGGGGGCCAACTACAATGAGCAGTTCTTC	CASSLQGANYNEQFF
.	.	TRBV2	TRBJ1-5	TGTGCCAGCAGTGACAGAGGGGTTGGACAGCCCCAGCATTTT	CASSDRGVGQPQHF
.	.	TRBV6-1	TRBJ2-3	TGTGCCAGCAGTGAAGGAACCGTCCAGCCGGATACGCAGTATTTT	CASSEGTVQPDTQYF
.	.	TRBV30	TRBJ2-3	TGTGCCTGGAGTGTACGAGGGAAATTAGATACGCAGTATTTT	CAWSVRGKLDTQYF
.	.	TRBV28	TRBJ1-5	TGTGCCAGTCAAGGGTTCAATCAGCCCCAGCATTTT	CASQGFNQPQHF
.	.	TRBV19	TRBJ1-4	TGTGCCAGTAGGGGACGGAGTAATGAAAAACTGTTTTTT	CASRGRSNEKLFF
.	.	TRBV5-1	TRBJ1-5	TGCGCCAGCAGCATATCGGGGCCTCAGCCCCAGCATTTT	CASSISGPQPQHF
.	TRBD2	TRBV5-4	TRBJ2-5	TGTGCCAGCAAAGATAGCGGGGGGCGGGAGACCCAGTACTTC	CASKDSGGRETQYF
once	.	TRBV2	TRBJ2-5	TGTGCCAGCAACCAAGATGGGGGGATGTACCAAGAGACCCAGTACTTC	CASNQDGGMYQETQYF
.	.	TRBV18	TRBJ1-2	TGTGCCAGCTCCCCAAACCAGGACACAAACTATGGCTACACCTTC	CASSPNQDTNYGYTF
.	TRBD1	TRBV2	TRBJ2-7	TGTGCCAGCAGATCAGACAGGGGTTCCTACGAGCAGTACTTC	CASRSDRGSYEQYF
few	TRBD1	TRBV9	TRBJ2-3	TGTGCCAGCAGCCCCGGACAGGCCACAGATACGCAGTATTTT	CASSPGQATDTQYF
.	.	TRBV28	TRBJ1-5	TGTGCCAGCAGTTCCGGACAGATGAGCAATCAGCCCCAGCATTTT	CASSSGQMSNQPQHF
.	.	TRBV6-5	TRBJ1-1	TGTGCCAGCAGTTACTCGAATCTCGGTGAAGCTTTCTTT	CASSYSNLGEAFF
.	.	TRBV11-2	TRBJ2-2	TGTGCCAGCAGCCCCTATTCAGGGCAGACGAACACCGGGGAGCTGTTTTTT	CASSPYSGQTNTGELFF
.	.	TRBV11-3	TRBJ1-1	TGTGCCAGCAGCTTAGGCGTTGGGGCGCTGGGCACTGAAGCTTTCTTT	CASSLGVGALGTEAFF
.	.	TRBV9	TRBJ2-1	TGTGCCACCGGCGGGGATGAGCAGTTCTTC	CATGGDEQFF
.	.	TRBV4-1	TRBJ2-1	TGCGCCAGTAGTAGGGGCGCTGGCCACAATGAGCAGTTCTTC	CASSRGAGHNEQFF
.	TRBD1	TRBV7-7	TRBJ2-7	TGTGCCAGCAGCCAGAACGGACAGGGGGCTTACGAGCAGTACTTC	CASSQNGQGAYEQYF
.	TRBD1	TRBV6-5	TRBJ1-1	TGTGCCAGCAGTCACAGGGGGATGAACACTGAAGCTTTCTTT	CASSHRGMNTEAFF
.	.	TRBV12-3/TRBV12-4	TRBJ2-6	TGTGCCAGCAGTGGTCTTGGGGCCAACGTCCTGACTTTC	CASSGLGANVLTF
.	TRBD1	TRBV6-2/TRBV6-3	TRBJ2-1	TGTGCCAGCAGTTTGGACAGGTACAATGAGCAGTTCTTC	CASSLDRYNEQFF
.	.	TRBV19	TRBJ1-1	TGTGCCAGTAGTCTTACTCACAGGATCACTGAAGCTTTCTTT	CASSLTHRITEAFF
few	.	TRBV6-5	TRBJ1-1	TGTGCCAGCAGTTACGGCCATTTCGGCCCTACTGAAGCTTTCTTT	CASSYGHFGPTEAFF
.	.	TRBV19	TRBJ1-6	TGTGCCAGTAGTATCGACGGCGTACAGGATGCACCCCTCCACTTT	CASSIDGVQDAPLHF
.	.	TRBV3-1/TRBV3-2	TRBJ1-4	TGTGCCAGCAGCCAAGAGTATGAAAAACTGTTTTTT	CASSQEYEKLFF
once	TRBD2	TRBV6-1	TRBJ2-3	TGTGCCAGCAGTGAACGGACCTATGCGGGGGGGAACACAGATACGCAGTATTTT	CASSERTYAGGNTDTQYF
.	.	TRBV28	TRBJ1-1	TGTGCCAGCAGTACAGGGTCTAACACTGAAGCTTTCTTT	CASSTGSNTEAFF
.	.	TRBV27	TRBJ1-2	TGTGCCAGCAGTTTACGGCTGTACAGGGTTTATGGCTACACCTTC	CASSLRLYRVYGYTF
.	.	TRBV5-6	TRBJ1-5	TGTGCCAGCAGCTTAGGCAGGGGCGGGGGGCAGCCCCAGCATTTT	CASSLGRGGGQPQHF
.	TRBD2	TRBV4-2	TRBJ2-3	TGTGCCGGCAGCCAAAAGCCTGGCGGGGGGTCCAACACAGATACGCAGTATTTT	CAGSQKPGGGSNTDTQYF
once	TRBD2	TRBV27	TRBJ2-1	TGTGCCAGCAGTCCCTCTCAGCGGGGGGTTTCTGAGCAGTTCTTC	CASSPSQRGVSEQFF
.	.	TRBV7-9	TRBJ1-5	TGTGCCAGCAGCCCCCGGGACTACAATCAGCCCCAGCATTTT	CASSPRDYNQPQHF
.	.	TRBV27	TRBJ1-1	TGTGCCAGCAGTATCCCGGGGGCAACTGAAGCTTTCTTT	CASSIPGATEAFF
.	.	TRBV3-1/TRBV3-2	TRBJ1-2	TGTGCCAGCAGCCAAGACAGGTACGGCTACACCTTC	CASSQDRYGYTF
once	TRBD2	TRBV3-1/TRBV3-2	TRBJ2-1	TGTGCCAGCAGCCAAGAGGCTAGCGGGTGGGGCCTCTACAATGAGCAGTTCTTC	CASSQEASGWGLYNEQFF